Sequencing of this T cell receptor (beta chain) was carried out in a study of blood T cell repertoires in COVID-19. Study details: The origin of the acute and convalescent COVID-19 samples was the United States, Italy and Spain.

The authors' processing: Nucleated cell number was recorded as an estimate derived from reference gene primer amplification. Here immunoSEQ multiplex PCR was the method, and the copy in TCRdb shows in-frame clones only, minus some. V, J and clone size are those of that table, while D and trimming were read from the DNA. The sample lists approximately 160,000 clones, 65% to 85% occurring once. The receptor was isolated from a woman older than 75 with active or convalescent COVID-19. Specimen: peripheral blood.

The CDR3: CASSLSQGPLSNQPQHF. The DNA of the CDR3 is TGTGCCAGCAGTCTTTCACAGGGGCCCTTAAGCAATCAGCCCCAGCATTTT. The V gene is TRBV6-6, the J gene TRBJ1-5; 7 nucleotides match TRBD1. Losses at the gene ends were 5 bases for V and 1 base for J; bases not matched to a gene: 11. This CDR3 region has 17 residues. Germline CDR1 MNHNY, CDR2 SVGAGI (reference sequence).